Below, 10 T cell receptor beta chains from the same sample are listed, as sequenced in a study of cytomegalovirus exposure and HLA in healthy donors. Both 60 Vbeta primers and 13 Jbeta primers went into the PCR. Sequencing used immunoSEQ multiplex PCR; TCRdb keeps in-frame clones, though not all of them. The sample holds 100,000 to 150,000 clones, 83% seen once. Sequenced input: PBMCs. The receptors derive from a middle-aged woman in good health and CMV-seropositive.

This clone has more than one count but fewer than ten. The chain carries TRBV28 and TRBJ2-3, with a tentative D call TRBD2 (6 bases). Per germline, CDR1 MDHEN and CDR2 SYDVKM. V was cut by 8 bases and J by 1 base, with 13 bases left in between. This CDR3 contains 14 residues. The CDR3 is CASLTGVRTDTQYF. The CDR3 region has the DNA TGTGCCAGCCTTACGGGAGTCCGCACAGATACGCAGTATTTT. The full variable domain, with the rest looked up from reference TRBV28 and TRBJ2-3, is DVKVTQSSRYLVKRTGEKVFLECVQDMDHENMFWYRQDPGLGLRLIYFSYDVKMKEKGDIPEGYSVSREKKERFSLILESASTNQTSMYLCASLTGVRTDTQYFGPGTRLTVL.

The gene calls are TRBV25-1 and TRBJ2-1; 13 bases match TRBD2. The CDR3 runs to 15 residues. The junction had 2 bases not matched to a gene; V was cut back by 5 bases and J by 4 bases. Germline CDR1 and CDR2: MGHDK and SYGVNS. Here the CDR3 reads CASSLLAGGYNEQFF. The CDR3 DNA reads as TGTGCCAGCAGTCTACTAGCGGGAGGGTACAATGAGCAGTTCTTC.

This clone was seen a handful of times. The V and J genes are TRBV6-6 and TRBJ2-7; tentative D call: TRBD1 (6 bases). Trimming removed 2 bases at V and 3 bases at J, with 11 bases between. CDR3 length: 14 amino acids. Germline V gives CDR1 MNHNY, CDR2 SVGAGI (reference sequence). The CDR3 sequence is CASSYMAGVYEQYF. The CDR3 DNA follows: TGTGCCAGCAGTTACATGGCAGGGGTCTACGAGCAGTACTTC.

This chain connects TRBV4-1 to TRBJ2-4, with 12 bases matching TRBD2. Germline assignment: CDR1 MGHRA and CDR2 YSYEKL. The junction had 0 bases not matched to a gene; V was cut back by 8 bases and J by 4 bases. The CDR3 has 13 amino acids. CDR3: CASGLAGKNIQYF. The CDR3 coding sequence is TGCGCCAGCGGACTAGCGGGAAAAAACATTCAGTACTTC.

The chain couples TRBV11-2 to TRBJ2-2, with a weak D call TRBD2 (5 bases). Germline V gene sequence: CDR1 SGHAT, CDR2 FQNNGV. CDR3 size: 14 residues. With 5 bases removed from V and 8 bases from J, the gap between germline ends came to 15 bases. In nucleotides, the CDR3 is TGTGCCAGCAGCCCTTCTGGACTGGCGGGGGAGCTGTTTTTT. Translating gives CASSPSGLAGELFF.

The CDR3 loop reads CASSQGARTSGRERDTQYF. CDR3 coding DNA: TGTGCCAGCAGCCAGGGGGCCCGTACTAGCGGGAGGGAGAGGGATACGCAGTATTTT. The chain couples TRBV5-4 to TRBJ2-3, with 13 bases fitting TRBD2. The CDR3 has 19 residues. CDR1 is SGHNT and CDR2 is YYREEE in the germline V gene (reference sequence). Trimming cost V 4 bases and J 6 bases; bases outside gene matches: 17.

In regard to this clone: The sample has other DNA sequences that encode this CDR3 too. The chain uses TRBV28 and TRBJ1-5, with 7 bases fitting TRBD1. V gave up 7 bases and J gave up 10 bases; unmatched junction bases: 13. Germline V gene data show CDR1 as MDHEN and CDR2 as SYDVKM. The CDR3 covers 14 residues. CDR3 nucleotides: TGTGCCAGCAAAGAGGGACAGAATTTTTATCCCCAGCATTTT. Encoded protein: CASKEGQNFYPQHF.

The chain combines TRBV19 with TRBJ1-1; D is unclear. The CDR3 spans 12 residues. V lost 6 bases, J lost 11 bases, and 16 bases lay in between. Germline V CDR1 and CDR2: LNHDA, SQIVND (reference sequence). The CDR3 spells CASSETQKAAFF. Written as DNA, the CDR3 is TGTGCCAGTAGCGAGACACAGAAGGCGGCTTTCTTT.

The V call is TRBV2, the J call TRBJ1-6, with TRBD1 matching over 12 bases. This CDR3 spans 16 amino acids. In germline, CDR1 is SNHLY, CDR2 FYNNEI. The V segment lost 6 bases and the J segment 9 bases; nucleotides outside the gene matches: 9. This chain's CDR3 is CASREPGQGAISPLHF. CDR3 nucleotides: TGTGCCAGCAGAGAACCGGGACAGGGGGCCATTTCACCCCTCCACTTT.

The chain has TRBV6-4 and TRBJ2-1; D call uncertain. Germline V CDR1 and CDR2: MRHNA, SNTAGT. This CDR3 region has 13 residues. The V end lost 3 bases, the J end lost 3 bases, and 6 bases lay between the germline ends. CDR3 residues: CASSDNSYNEQFF. The CDR3 DNA reads as TGTGCCAGCAGTGATAACAGCTACAATGAGCAGTTCTTC.